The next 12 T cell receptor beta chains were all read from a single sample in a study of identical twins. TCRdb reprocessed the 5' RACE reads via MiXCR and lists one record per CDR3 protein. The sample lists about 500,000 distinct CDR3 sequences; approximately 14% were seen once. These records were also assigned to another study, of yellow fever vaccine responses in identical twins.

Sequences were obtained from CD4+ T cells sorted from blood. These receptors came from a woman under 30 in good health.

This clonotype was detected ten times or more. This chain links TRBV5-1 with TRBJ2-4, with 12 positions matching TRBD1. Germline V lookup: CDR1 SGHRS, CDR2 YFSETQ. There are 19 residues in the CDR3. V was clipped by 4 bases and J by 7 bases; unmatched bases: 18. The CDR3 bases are TGCGCCAGCAGCATAACCGGGACAGGGGGCTATACGGGCCCCAACATTCAGTACTTC. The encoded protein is CASSITGTGGYTGPNIQYF.

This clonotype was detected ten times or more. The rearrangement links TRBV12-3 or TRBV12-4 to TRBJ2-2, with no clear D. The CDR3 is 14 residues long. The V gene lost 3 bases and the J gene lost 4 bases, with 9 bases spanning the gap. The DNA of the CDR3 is TGTGCCAGCAGTTTTTCGCCACGCACCGGGGAGCTGTTTTTT. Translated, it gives CASSFSPRTGELFF.

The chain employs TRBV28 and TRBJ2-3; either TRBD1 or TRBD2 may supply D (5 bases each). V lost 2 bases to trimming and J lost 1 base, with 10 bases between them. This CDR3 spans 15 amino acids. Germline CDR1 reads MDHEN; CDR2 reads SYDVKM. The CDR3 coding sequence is TGTGCCAGCAGTTTACGGGGCCACGGCACAGATACGCAGTATTTT. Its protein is CASSLRGHGTDTQYF.

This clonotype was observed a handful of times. The CDR3 reads CASSSRAHVDTQYF. The CDR3 region has the DNA TGTGCCAGCAGCAGCAGAGCCCATGTGGATACGCAGTATTTT. J is TRBJ2-3 and V is TRBV4-2; unclear D gene. The germline V gene has CDR1 LGHNA and CDR2 YNFKEQ. This CDR3 region has 14 residues. Trimming stripped 5 bases from V and 6 bases from J, with 15 bases between.

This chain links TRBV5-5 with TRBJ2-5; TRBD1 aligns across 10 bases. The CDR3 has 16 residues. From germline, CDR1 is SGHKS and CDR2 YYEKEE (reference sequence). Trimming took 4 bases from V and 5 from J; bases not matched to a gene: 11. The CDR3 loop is CASSALGTGVWETQYF. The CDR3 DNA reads TGTGCCAGCAGCGCCCTCGGGACAGGGGTATGGGAGACCCAGTACTTC.

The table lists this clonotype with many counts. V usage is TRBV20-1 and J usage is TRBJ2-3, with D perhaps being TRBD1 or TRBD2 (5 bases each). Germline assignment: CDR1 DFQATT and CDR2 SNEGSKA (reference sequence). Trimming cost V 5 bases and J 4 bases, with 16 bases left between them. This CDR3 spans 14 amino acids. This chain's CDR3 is CSALRDPRSDTQYF. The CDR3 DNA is TGCAGTGCTCTCCGGGACCCTCGCTCAGATACGCAGTATTTT.

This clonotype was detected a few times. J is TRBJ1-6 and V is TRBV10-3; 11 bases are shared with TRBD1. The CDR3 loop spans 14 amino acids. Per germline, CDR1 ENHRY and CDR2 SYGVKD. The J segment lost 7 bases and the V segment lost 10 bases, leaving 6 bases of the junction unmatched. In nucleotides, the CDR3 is TGTGCCAGCGGGACAGGGGGGTCGAATTCACCCCTCCACTTT. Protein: CASGTGGSNSPLHF.

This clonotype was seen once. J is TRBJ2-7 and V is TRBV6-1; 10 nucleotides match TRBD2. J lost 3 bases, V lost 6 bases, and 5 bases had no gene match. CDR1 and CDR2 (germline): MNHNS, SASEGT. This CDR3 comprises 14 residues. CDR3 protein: CASRISGRIYEQYF. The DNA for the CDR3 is TGTGCCAGCAGGATTAGCGGGAGGATCTACGAGCAGTACTTC.

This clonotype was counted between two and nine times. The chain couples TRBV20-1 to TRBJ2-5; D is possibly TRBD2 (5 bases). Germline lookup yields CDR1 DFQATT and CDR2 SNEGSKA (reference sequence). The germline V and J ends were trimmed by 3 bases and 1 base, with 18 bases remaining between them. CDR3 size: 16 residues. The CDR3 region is CSASKAFGSFQETQYF. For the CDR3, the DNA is TGCAGTGCTAGTAAGGCTTTTGGGAGCTTCCAAGAGACCCAGTACTTC.

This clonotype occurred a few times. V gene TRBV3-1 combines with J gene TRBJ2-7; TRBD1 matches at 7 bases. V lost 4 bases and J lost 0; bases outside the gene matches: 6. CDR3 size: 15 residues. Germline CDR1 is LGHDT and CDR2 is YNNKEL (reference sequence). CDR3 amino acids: CASSRPRGSSYEQYF. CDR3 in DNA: TGTGCCAGCAGCCGGCCCAGGGGGAGCTCCTACGAGCAGTACTTC.

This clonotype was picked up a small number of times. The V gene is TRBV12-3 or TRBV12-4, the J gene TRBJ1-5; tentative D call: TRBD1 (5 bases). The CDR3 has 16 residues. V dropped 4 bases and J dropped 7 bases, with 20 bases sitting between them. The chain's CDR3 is CASSSLSGQGMQPQHF. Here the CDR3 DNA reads TGTGCCAGCAGTTCGCTTAGTGGGCAGGGAATGCAGCCCCAGCATTTT.

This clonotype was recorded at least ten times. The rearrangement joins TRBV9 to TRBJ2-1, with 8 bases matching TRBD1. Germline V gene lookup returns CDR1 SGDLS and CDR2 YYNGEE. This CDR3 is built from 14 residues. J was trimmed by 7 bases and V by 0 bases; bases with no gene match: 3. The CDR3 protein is CASSVGTGRNEQFF. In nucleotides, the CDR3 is TGTGCCAGCAGCGTAGGGACAGGGAGGAATGAGCAGTTCTTC.